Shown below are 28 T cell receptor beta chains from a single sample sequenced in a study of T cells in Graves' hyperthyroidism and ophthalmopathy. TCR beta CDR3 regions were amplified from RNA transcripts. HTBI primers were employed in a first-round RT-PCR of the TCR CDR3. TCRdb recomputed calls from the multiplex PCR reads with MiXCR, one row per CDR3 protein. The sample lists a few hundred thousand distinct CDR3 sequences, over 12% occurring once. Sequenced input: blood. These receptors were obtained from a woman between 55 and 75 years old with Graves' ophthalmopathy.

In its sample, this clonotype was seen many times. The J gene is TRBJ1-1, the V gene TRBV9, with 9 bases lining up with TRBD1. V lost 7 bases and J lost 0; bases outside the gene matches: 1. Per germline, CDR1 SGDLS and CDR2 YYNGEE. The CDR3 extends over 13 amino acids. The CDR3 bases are TGTGCCAGCGGGACAGGGATGAACACTGAAGCTTTCTTT. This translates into CASGTGMNTEAFF.

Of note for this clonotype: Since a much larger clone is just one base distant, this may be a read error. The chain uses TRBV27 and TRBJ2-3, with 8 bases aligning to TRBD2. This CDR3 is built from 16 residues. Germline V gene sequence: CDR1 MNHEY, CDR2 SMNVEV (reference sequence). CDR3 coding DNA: TGTGCCAGCAGCTTGCTGCGGGGGGAGCTCACAGATACGCGGTATTTT. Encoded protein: CASSLLRGELTDTRYF.

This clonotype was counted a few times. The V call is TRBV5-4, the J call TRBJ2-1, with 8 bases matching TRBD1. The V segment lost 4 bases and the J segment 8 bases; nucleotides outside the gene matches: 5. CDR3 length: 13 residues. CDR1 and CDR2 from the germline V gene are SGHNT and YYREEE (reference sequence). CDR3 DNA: TGTGCCAGCAGCATCCCACAGGGGGATGAGCAGTTCTTC. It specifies CASSIPQGDEQFF.

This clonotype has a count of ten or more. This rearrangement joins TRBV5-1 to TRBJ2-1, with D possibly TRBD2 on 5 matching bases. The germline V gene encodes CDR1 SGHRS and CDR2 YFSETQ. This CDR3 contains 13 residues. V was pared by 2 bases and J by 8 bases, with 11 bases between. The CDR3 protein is CASSLSGGYEQFF. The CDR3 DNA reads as TGCGCCAGCAGCTTAAGCGGTGGGTATGAGCAGTTCTTC.

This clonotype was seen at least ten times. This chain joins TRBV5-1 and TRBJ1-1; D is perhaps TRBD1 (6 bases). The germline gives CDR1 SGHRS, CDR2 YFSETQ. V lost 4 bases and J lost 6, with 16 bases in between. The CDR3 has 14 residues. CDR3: CASSQGWGSSEAFF. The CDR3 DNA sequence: TGCGCCAGCAGCCAGGGGTGGGGCAGTTCTGAAGCTTTCTTT.

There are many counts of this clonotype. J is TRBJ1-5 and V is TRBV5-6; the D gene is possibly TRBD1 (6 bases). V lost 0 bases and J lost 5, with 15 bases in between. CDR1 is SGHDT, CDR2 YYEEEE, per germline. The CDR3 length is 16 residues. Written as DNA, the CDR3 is TGTGCCAGCAGCTTGGCCGGGGGGGGCCAATATCAGCCCCAGCATTTT. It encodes CASSLAGGGQYQPQHF.

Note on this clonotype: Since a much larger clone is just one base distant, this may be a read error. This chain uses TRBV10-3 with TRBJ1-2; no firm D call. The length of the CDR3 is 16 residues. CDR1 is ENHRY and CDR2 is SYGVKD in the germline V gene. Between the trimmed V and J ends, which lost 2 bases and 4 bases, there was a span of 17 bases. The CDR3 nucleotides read TGTGCCATCAGTGAGCCTAGGGCCAAGGAGGTCTATGGCTACACCTTC. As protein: CAISEPRAKEVYGYTF.

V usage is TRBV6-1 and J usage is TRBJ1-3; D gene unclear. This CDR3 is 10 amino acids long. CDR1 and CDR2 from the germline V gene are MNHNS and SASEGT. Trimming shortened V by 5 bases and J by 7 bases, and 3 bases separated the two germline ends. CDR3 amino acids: CASSYNTIYF. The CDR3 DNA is TGTGCCAGCAGTTATAACACCATATATTTT.

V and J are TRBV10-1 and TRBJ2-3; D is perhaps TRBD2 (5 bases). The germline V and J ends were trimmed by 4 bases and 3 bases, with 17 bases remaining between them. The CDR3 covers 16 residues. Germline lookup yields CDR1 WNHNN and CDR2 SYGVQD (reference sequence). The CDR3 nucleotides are TGCGCCAGCAGTGCGGTAGGGAGCTTGGGGACAGATACGCAGTATTTT. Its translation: CASSAVGSLGTDTQYF.

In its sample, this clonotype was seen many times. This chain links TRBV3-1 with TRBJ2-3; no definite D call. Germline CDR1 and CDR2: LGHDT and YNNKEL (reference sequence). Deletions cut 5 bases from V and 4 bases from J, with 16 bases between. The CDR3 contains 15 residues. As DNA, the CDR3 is TGTGCCAGCAGCAAAAGCGAAGGATTCGCAGATACGCAGTATTTT. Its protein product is CASSKSEGFADTQYF.

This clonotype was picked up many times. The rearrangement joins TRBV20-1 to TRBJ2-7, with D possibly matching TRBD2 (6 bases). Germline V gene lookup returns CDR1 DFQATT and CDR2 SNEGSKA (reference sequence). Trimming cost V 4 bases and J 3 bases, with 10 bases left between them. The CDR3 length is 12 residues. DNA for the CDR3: TGCAGTGCTACCACTAGCTTCTACGAGCAGTACTTC. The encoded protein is CSATTSFYEQYF.

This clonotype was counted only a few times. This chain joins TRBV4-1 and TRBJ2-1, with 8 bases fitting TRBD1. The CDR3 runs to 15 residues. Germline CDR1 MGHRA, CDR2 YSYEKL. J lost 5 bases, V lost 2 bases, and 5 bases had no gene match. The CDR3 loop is CASSQSQGAHNEQFF. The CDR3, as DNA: TGCGCCAGCAGCCAATCCCAGGGGGCCCACAATGAGCAGTTCTTC.

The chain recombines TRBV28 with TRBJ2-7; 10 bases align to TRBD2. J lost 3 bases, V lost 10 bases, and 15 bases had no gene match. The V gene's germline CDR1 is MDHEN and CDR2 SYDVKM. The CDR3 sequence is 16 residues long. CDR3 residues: CATLSGGSGRNYEQYF. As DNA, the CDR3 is TGTGCCACCTTGTCCGGCGGTAGCGGGAGGAACTACGAGCAGTACTTC.

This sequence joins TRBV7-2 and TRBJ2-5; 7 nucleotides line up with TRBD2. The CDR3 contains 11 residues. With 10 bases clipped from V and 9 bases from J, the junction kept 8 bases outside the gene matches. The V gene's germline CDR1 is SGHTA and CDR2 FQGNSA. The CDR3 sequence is CAIGLVAPQYF. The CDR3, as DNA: TGTGCCATCGGACTAGTGGCGCCCCAGTACTTC.

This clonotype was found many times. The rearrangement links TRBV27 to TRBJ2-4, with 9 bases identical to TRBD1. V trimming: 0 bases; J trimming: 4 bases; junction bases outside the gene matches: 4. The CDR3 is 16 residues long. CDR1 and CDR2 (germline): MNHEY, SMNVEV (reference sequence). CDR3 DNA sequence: TGTGCCAGCAGTTTATCTCCGGGACAGGGAAAAAACATTCAGTACTTC. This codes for CASSLSPGQGKNIQYF.

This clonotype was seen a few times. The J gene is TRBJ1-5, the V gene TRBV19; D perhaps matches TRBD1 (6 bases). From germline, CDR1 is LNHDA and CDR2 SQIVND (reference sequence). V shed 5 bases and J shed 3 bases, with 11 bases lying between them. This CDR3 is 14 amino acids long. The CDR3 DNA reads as TGTGCCAGTAGTGCCGGGACACACAATCAGCCCCAGCATTTT. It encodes CASSAGTHNQPQHF. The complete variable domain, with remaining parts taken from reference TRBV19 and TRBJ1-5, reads DGGITQSPKYLFRKEGQNVTLSCEQNLNHDAMYWYRQDPGQGLRLIYYSQIVNDFQKGDIAEGYSVSREKKESFPLTVTSAQKNPTAFYLCASSAGTHNQPQHFGDGTRLSIL.

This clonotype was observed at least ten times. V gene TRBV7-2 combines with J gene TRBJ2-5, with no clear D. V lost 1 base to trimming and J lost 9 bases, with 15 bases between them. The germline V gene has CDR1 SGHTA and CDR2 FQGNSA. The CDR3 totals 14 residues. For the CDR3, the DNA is TGTGCCAGCAGCTTAGGGGGTCTGCGGAACTCCCAGTACTTC. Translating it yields CASSLGGLRNSQYF.

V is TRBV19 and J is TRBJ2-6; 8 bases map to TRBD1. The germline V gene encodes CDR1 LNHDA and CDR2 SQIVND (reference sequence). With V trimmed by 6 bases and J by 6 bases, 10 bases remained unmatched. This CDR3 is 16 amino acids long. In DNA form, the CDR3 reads TGTGCCAGTAGCCGGTCTCAGGGGGCCCCGGCCAACGTCCTGACTTTC. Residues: CASSRSQGAPANVLTF.

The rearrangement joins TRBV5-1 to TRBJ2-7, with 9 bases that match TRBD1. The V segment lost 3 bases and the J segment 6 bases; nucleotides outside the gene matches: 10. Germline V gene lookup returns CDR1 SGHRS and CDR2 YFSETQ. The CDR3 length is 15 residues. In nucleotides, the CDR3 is TGCGCCAGCAGCTCCGGACTGGGGACAGGGTTCGAGCAGTACTTC. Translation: CASSSGLGTGFEQYF.

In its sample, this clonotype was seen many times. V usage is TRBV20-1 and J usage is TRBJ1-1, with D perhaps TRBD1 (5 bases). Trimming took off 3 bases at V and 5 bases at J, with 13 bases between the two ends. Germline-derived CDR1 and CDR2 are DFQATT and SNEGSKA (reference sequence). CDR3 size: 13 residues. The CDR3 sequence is CSASKGAGTEAFF. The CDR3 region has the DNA TGCAGTGCTAGCAAAGGGGCGGGTACTGAAGCTTTCTTT.

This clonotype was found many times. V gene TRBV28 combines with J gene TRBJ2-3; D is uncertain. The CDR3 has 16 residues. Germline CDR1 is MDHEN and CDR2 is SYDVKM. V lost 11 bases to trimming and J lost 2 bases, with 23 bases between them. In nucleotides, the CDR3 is TGTGCCGGCACCCCCCCTGGGTACTCTTACACAGATACGCAGTATTTT. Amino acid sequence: CAGTPPGYSYTDTQYF.

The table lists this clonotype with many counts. The CDR3 reads CATSDSGGAQSYEQYF. The CDR3 nucleotides are TGTGCCACCAGTGATTCTGGGGGGGCACAGTCCTACGAGCAGTACTTC. The chain couples TRBV24-1 to TRBJ2-7; possible D gene TRBD2, 7 bases. Trimming cost V 2 bases and J 1 base, with 14 bases left between them. The CDR3 extends over 16 amino acids. CDR1 and CDR2 (germline): KGHDR, SFDVKD.

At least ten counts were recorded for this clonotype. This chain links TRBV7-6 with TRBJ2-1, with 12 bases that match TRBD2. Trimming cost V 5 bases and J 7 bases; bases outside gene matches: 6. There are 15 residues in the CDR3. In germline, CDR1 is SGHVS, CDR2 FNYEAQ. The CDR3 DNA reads TGTGCCAGCAGCCACCGACTAGCGGGAGTGAATGAGCAGTTCTTC. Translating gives CASSHRLAGVNEQFF.

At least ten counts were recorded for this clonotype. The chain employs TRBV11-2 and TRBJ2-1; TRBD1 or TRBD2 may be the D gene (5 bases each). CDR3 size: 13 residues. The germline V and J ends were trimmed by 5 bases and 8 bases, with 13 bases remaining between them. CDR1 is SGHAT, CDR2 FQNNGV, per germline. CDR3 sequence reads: CASSTRLGDEQFF. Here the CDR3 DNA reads TGTGCCAGCAGCACCAGGCTGGGGGATGAGCAGTTCTTC.

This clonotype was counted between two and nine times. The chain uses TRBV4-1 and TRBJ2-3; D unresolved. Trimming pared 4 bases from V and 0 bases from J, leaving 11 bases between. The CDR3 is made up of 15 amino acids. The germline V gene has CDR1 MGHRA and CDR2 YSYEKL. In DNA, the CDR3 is TGCGCCAGCAGCCGCTCGGGCAGTAGCACAGATACGCAGTATTTT. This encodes CASSRSGSSTDTQYF.

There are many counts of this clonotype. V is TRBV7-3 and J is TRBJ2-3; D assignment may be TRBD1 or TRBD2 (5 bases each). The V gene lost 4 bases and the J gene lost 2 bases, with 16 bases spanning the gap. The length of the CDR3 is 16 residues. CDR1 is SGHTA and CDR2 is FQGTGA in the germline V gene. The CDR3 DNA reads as TGTGCCAGCAGCTCTGGCCCCCCAGGGACCACAGATACGCAGTATTTT. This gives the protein CASSSGPPGTTDTQYF.

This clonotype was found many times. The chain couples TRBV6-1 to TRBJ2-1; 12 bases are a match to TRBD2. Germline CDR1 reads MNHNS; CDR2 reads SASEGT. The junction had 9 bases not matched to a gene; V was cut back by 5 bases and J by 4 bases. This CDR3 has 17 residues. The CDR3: CASSSSIGLAGYNEQFF. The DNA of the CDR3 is TGTGCCAGCAGTTCCAGTATAGGACTAGCGGGATACAATGAGCAGTTCTTC.

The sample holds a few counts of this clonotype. The CDR3 is CASSPPGVNNEKLFF. In DNA, the CDR3 is TGTGCCAGCAGCCCTCCAGGAGTGAATAATGAAAAACTGTTTTTT. The rearrangement joins TRBV28 to TRBJ1-4; no reliable D call. In germline, CDR1 is MDHEN, CDR2 SYDVKM. The CDR3 covers 15 residues. V gave up 6 bases and J gave up 4 bases, with 15 bases separating them.